The rows below give T cell receptor beta chains drawn from one sample of a study of cytomegalovirus exposure and HLA in healthy donors. Generated by immunoSEQ multiplex PCR, the TCRdb table keeps only in-frame clones and is missing some. Among approximately 140,000 clones, 73% were seen once, and the ten largest hold 1.5% to 2%. The sample consisted of PBMCs. The receptors were gathered from a woman between 18 and 30 years old in good health and CMV-seronegative. The CDR3 runs from the conserved cysteine through the conserved F or W. D genes are given only for firm matches. Clone size is given for some rows only: seen once, a few or many times, or a class if the clone is expanded.

>.|TRBJ2-7|TRBV11-2|.
CASSSGGSSSSYEQYF
TGTGCCAGCAGCTCTGGGGGCAGTTCAAGCTCCTACGAGCAGTACTTC
>TRBD2|TRBJ2-1|TRBV5-8|.
CASSYSGSSYNEQFF
TGTGCCAGCAGCTATAGCGGGAGCTCCTACAATGAGCAGTTCTTC
>.|TRBJ1-1|TRBV11-3|.
CASSFSGNTEAFF
TGTGCCAGCAGCTTTTCCGGGAACACTGAAGCTTTCTTT
>.|TRBJ1-5|TRBV2|.
CASGRGRGFQPQHF
TGTGCCAGCGGAAGGGGCCGTGGTTTTCAGCCCCAGCATTTT
>.|TRBJ1-1|TRBV27|few
CASSLDAGNTEAFF
TGTGCCAGCAGTTTAGATGCGGGGAACACTGAAGCTTTCTTT
>.|TRBJ1-1|TRBV10-1|.
CASSESDKKGRQTEAFF
TGCGCCAGCAGTGAGTCGGACAAAAAGGGGCGCCAAACTGAAGCTTTCTTT
>TRBD1|TRBJ1-5|TRBV7-9|few
CASATGGDQPQHF
TGTGCCAGCGCTACAGGGGGCGATCAGCCCCAGCATTTT
>TRBD1|TRBJ1-2|TRBV6-5|.
CASSYGTGFGGYTF
TGTGCCAGCAGTTACGGGACAGGATTCGGCGGCTACACCTTC
>.|TRBJ2-1|TRBV11-2|.
CASSHNLQGTHEQFF
TGTGCCAGCAGCCACAACCTACAGGGTACACATGAGCAGTTCTTC
>.|TRBJ2-1|TRBV5-1|.
CASRTGTSSYNEQFF
TGCGCCAGCAGGACAGGAACTAGCTCCTACAATGAGCAGTTCTTC
>TRBD1|TRBJ2-2|TRBV6-1|.
CASRLRTGSTGELFF
TGTGCCAGCAGACTCAGGACAGGGTCCACCGGGGAGCTGTTTTTT
>.|TRBJ2-5|TRBV21-1|.
CASSIGREETQYF
TGTGCCAGCAGCATAGGGCGGGAGGAGACCCAGTACTTC
>TRBD1|TRBJ1-2|TRBV4-3|.
CASSLQVDRAFLNYGYTF
TGCGCCAGCAGCCTCCAGGTGGACAGGGCTTTTCTAAACTATGGCTACACCTTC
>TRBD1|TRBJ2-3|TRBV6-1|.
CASSEVGQGTDTQYF
TGTGCCAGCAGTGAAGTGGGACAGGGAACAGATACGCAGTATTTT
>.|TRBJ1-2|TRBV19|once
CASRIQGSYGYTF
TGTGCCAGTAGGATACAGGGTTCCTATGGCTACACCTTC
>.|TRBJ2-3|TRBV7-2|.
CASSLVSGTDTQYF
TGTGCCAGCAGCTTAGTGAGCGGGACAGATACGCAGTATTTT
>.|TRBJ1-5|TRBV6-5|.
CASSQSRTGNQPQHF
TGTGCCAGCAGTCAATCCCGGACAGGCAATCAGCCCCAGCATTTT
>.|TRBJ2-5|TRBV5-1|few
CASSLGQSQETQYF
TGCGCCAGCAGCTTGGGACAGTCTCAAGAGACCCAGTACTTC
>.|TRBJ2-1|TRBV27|.
CASSLNEINEQFF
TGTGCCAGCAGTTTAAATGAGATCAATGAGCAGTTCTTC
>.|TRBJ2-7|TRBV10-1|.
CASTSWARDYEQYF
TGCGCCAGCACCTCCTGGGCCAGAGACTACGAGCAGTACTTC
>TRBD1|TRBJ1-5|TRBV7-9|.
CASSFASGTGGNQPQHF
TGTGCCAGCAGCTTTGCCTCTGGGACAGGGGGCAATCAGCCCCAGCATTTT
>.|TRBJ2-3|TRBV5-1|.
CASSLGTGKDTQYF
TGCGCCAGCAGCTTGGGGACTGGGAAAGATACGCAGTATTTT
>TRBD1|TRBJ1-1|TRBV6-1|.
CATGGQAGTEAFF
TGTGCCACAGGGGGACAGGCGGGCACTGAAGCTTTCTTT
>.|TRBJ1-1|TRBV4-3|.
CASSQDRDTEAFF
TGCGCCAGCAGCCAAGACAGGGACACTGAAGCTTTCTTT
>.|TRBJ1-1|TRBV14|.
CASSLTPVGTEAFF
TGTGCCAGCAGCCTCACTCCGGTTGGCACTGAAGCTTTCTTT
>.|TRBJ2-3|TRBV7-2|.
CASSLVPRGLSTDTQYF
TGTGCCAGCAGCTTAGTTCCGCGGGGGCTTTCCACAGATACGCAGTATTTT
>.|TRBJ1-5|TRBV30|few
CAWSVRGQPQHF
TGTGCCTGGAGTGTACGGGGTCAGCCCCAGCATTTT
>.|TRBJ2-7|TRBV30|.
CAWSAIDEQYF
TGTGCCTGGAGTGCCATTGACGAGCAGTACTTC
>TRBD1|TRBJ2-7|TRBV6-5|.
CASRSGTGAYEQYF
TGTGCCAGCAGATCCGGGACAGGGGCCTACGAGCAGTACTTC
>TRBD1|TRBJ1-5|TRBV28|.
CASSLGSRWDRPNQPQHF
TGTGCCAGCAGTTTAGGAAGTCGATGGGACAGGCCCAATCAGCCCCAGCATTTT
>.|TRBJ2-5|TRBV4-3|.
CASSQAATAAQETQYF
TGCGCCAGCAGCCAAGCAGCCACGGCGGCACAAGAGACCCAGTACTTC
>.|TRBJ1-5|TRBV19|.
CASSKRELNQPQHF
TGTGCCAGTAGTAAGAGGGAACTAAATCAGCCCCAGCATTTT
>TRBD1|TRBJ1-1|TRBV19|.
CASSMGQGTTEAFF
TGTGCCAGTAGTATGGGACAGGGGACAACTGAAGCTTTCTTT
>TRBD1|TRBJ2-7|TRBV14|.
CASSRMGQGSYEQYF
TGTGCCAGCAGCCGGATGGGACAGGGGAGTTACGAGCAGTACTTC
>TRBD1|TRBJ1-4|TRBV9|.
CASSVGTGGPATNEKLFF
TGTGCCAGCAGCGTCGGGACAGGGGGACCAGCAACTAATGAAAAACTGTTTTTT
>TRBD1|TRBJ1-2|TRBV7-2|few
CASSLVPGQGREGYTF
TGTGCCAGCAGCTTAGTCCCGGGACAGGGACGGGAGGGCTACACCTTC
>TRBD2|TRBJ2-2|TRBV7-3|.
CASRTSGGSEELFF
TGTGCCAGCAGGACTAGCGGGGGTTCAGAGGAGCTGTTTTTT
>TRBD1|TRBJ2-7|TRBV5-1|.
CASGQGAEGEQYF
TGCGCCAGTGGACAGGGGGCTGAAGGCGAGCAGTACTTC
>.|TRBJ1-2|TRBV2|.
CASSEGSTGYTF
TGTGCCAGCAGTGAAGGTAGTACTGGCTACACCTTC
>TRBD2|TRBJ2-1|TRBV7-9|few
CASSPPLAGDNEQFF
TGTGCCAGCAGCCCCCCCCTGGCGGGAGACAATGAGCAGTTCTTC
>.|TRBJ1-2|TRBV6-5|.
CASSYLREGGGYTF
TGTGCCAGCAGTTATCTTAGGGAGGGTGGTGGCTACACCTTC
>.|TRBJ2-5|TRBV9|.
CASSVPGGETQYF
TGTGCCAGCAGCGTACCAGGGGGGGAGACCCAGTACTTC